These 4 T cell receptor beta chains came from one sample sequenced in a study of vaccination effects on CD4 cells after COVID-19. Before sequencing took place, the ViraFEST assay used viral peptide pools to expand antigen-specific CD4+ T cells. The culture ran for 10 days, and then CD4+ T cells were isolated. Their SARS-CoV-2 infection, verified by PCR, occurred between March and December 2020. Clones were sequenced by immunoSEQ multiplex PCR, and TCRdb holds only the in-frame ones, with some missing. This sample yields under 25,000 clones, of which roughly four fifths are seen a single time; 15% to 20% belongs to the top ten. These receptors' antigens are unknown. The sequences come from CD4+ T cells from PBMCs cultured with SARS-CoV-2 spike peptides, collected before COVID-19 vaccination. The receptors come from a human donor who had a prior SARS-CoV-2 infection.

The chain joins TRBV13 to TRBJ1-4, with TRBD1 matching over 7 bases. CDR3 length equals 14 residues. Germline trimming cut 6 bases from V and 6 bases from J; bases unmatched to any gene: 7. In germline, CDR1 is PRHDT, CDR2 FYEKMQ (reference sequence). CDR3 in amino acids: CASRSRGRDEKLFF. CDR3 coding DNA: TGTGCCAGCAGGTCAAGGGGGCGCGATGAAAAACTGTTTTTT.

The chain uses TRBV2 and TRBJ2-7; 11 positions match TRBD2. The CDR3 consists of 15 residues. The V and J ends lost 4 bases and 0 bases, in that order; junction bases with no gene match: 2. The germline gives CDR1 SNHLY, CDR2 FYNNEI. The CDR3 loop reads CASSATSGSSYEQYF. The CDR3 DNA follows: TGTGCCAGCAGTGCTACTAGCGGGAGCTCCTACGAGCAGTACTTC.

The chain links TRBV2 to TRBJ2-1; 7 bases are shared with TRBD2. V dropped 4 bases and J dropped 5; count of bases not matched to a gene: 8. CDR3 length: 15 amino acids. Germline CDR1 and CDR2: SNHLY and FYNNEI. The DNA of the CDR3 is TGTGCCAGCAGTGCGGAGCGGGACCGACACAATGAGCAGTTCTTC. It is translated as CASSAERDRHNEQFF.

The V and J genes are TRBV4-1 and TRBJ2-5; TRBD2 matches at 8 bases. The CDR3 covers 15 residues. The J segment lost 3 bases and the V segment lost 3 bases, leaving 6 bases of the junction unmatched. Germline V CDR1 and CDR2: MGHRA, YSYEKL. The CDR3 DNA is TGCGCCAGCAGCCACCGTAGCGGGGTGGAAGAGACCCAGTACTTC. Translation: CASSHRSGVEETQYF.